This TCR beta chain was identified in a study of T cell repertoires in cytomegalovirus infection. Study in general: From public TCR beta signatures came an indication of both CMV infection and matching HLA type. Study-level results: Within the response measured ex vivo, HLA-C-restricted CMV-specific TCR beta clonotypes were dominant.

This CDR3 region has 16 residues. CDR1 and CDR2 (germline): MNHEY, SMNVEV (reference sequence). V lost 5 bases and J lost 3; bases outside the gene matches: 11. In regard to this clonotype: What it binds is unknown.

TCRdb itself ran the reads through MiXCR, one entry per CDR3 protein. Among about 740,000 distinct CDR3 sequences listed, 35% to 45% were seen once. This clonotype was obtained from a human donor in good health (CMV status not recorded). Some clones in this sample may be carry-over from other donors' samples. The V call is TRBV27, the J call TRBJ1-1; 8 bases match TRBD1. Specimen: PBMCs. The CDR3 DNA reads TGTGCCAGCAGTCTCAACAGGGGGGGGGCGTACACTGAAGCTTTCTTT. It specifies CASSLNRGGAYTEAFF.